This T cell receptor (beta chain) was documented in a study (dated by TCRdb to 2015 to 2016). General notes on the study: The origins of HIV persistence were investigated in individuals who naturally controlled HIV infection.

V is reduced by 1 base and J by 0 bases, leaving a spacing of 9 bases between them. Per the germline V gene (reference sequence), SGHAT is the CDR1 and FQDESV is the CDR2. Measured from the cysteine to the phenylalanine, the CDR3 is 15 residues long. Only the CDR3 portion is preserved as DNA: 45 bases, with reading frame beginning at the first base. The receptor library was made with 5' RACE. Sequencing was performed on an Illumina HiSeq 2000. Using fastp at Q25 and MiXCR, TCRdb reprocessed the public reads and kept productive beta chains. Identical CDR3 proteins give one entry, which carries the most common genes and DNA. Within this sample are several hundred distinct CDR3 sequences, with 4.5% to 6% of them counted one time only. The ten top clones hold about 63% of the sample. A remark on this clonotype: Its antigen is currently not known. It has no much larger one-base neighbor in the sample; base qualities were not kept.

The receptor's source is a male donor with HIV. The chain joins TRBV11-1 to TRBJ1-1, with the D gene not confidently named. Material: effector memory T cells from blood PBMCs. The cell subset or site label on this specimen signifies: effector memory CD4+ T cells. Here is the DNA: TGTGCCAGCAGCTTAGGGTCCGAATTGAACACTGAAGCTTTCTTT. Its product reads: CASSLGSELNTEAFF. When the CDR3 is completed using the reference TRBV11-1 and TRBJ1-1 genes on either side, the full variable domain is EAEVAQSPRYKITEKSQAVAFWCDPISGHATLYWYRQILGQGPELLVQFQDESVVDDSQLPKDRFSAERLKGVDSTLKIQPAELGDSAMYLCASSLGSELNTEAFFGQGTRLTVV.